Following are 9 T cell receptor beta chains from one sample sequenced in a study of identifying expanded T cells in peripheral blood. Using immunoSEQ multiplex PCR, the repertoire was profiled, and TCRdb retains in-frame clones only, with some absent. The data contain roughly 63,000 clones, around four fifths of them singletons. Sequencing input: blood. All receptors come from a person aged 18 to 75 in good health.

The genes are TRBV13 and TRBJ2-3; 10 nucleotides align to TRBD2. Germline V CDR1 and CDR2: PRHDT, FYEKMQ (reference sequence). This CDR3 is built from 16 residues. The V and J ends lost 0 bases and 6 bases, in that order; junction bases with no gene match: 6. The CDR3 DNA follows: TGTGCCAGCAGCTTAGGGCTAGCGGGGGCCCCGGATACGCAGTATTTT. It translates to CASSLGLAGAPDTQYF.

The gene calls are TRBV6-5 and TRBJ2-3; D could derive from TRBD1 or TRBD2 (7 bases each). Per the germline V gene, CDR1 is MNHEY and CDR2 is SVGAGI. The CDR3 runs 15 residues. V lost 5 bases and J lost 5, with 17 bases in between. CDR3 sequence (DNA): TGTGCCAGCAGTCCAGGGGGGGGCGCCGAAGATACGCAGTATTTT. Its protein is CASSPGGGAEDTQYF.

The rearrangement uses TRBV5-1 and TRBJ2-5; D not certain. Trimming took 5 bases from V and 1 from J, leaving 12 bases between them. This CDR3 spans 14 amino acids. Germline CDR1 SGHRS, CDR2 YFSETQ. This CDR3 reads CASSPGRSQETQYF. The CDR3 DNA follows: TGCGCCAGCAGTCCGGGCAGGTCCCAAGAGACCCAGTACTTC.

The chain joins TRBV5-1 to TRBJ2-7, with 13 bases matching TRBD2. The length of the CDR3 is 14 residues. Germline values: CDR1 SGHRS, CDR2 YFSETQ. V shed 0 bases and J 7 bases; nucleotides not matched to a gene: 1. This CDR3 reads CASSLGLAGGEQYF. In DNA form, the CDR3 reads TGCGCCAGCAGCTTGGGACTAGCGGGGGGTGAGCAGTACTTC.

This clone was seen a few times. The chain carries TRBV11-3 and TRBJ2-7; D possibly corresponds to TRBD1 (6 bases). The CDR3 length is 14 residues. CDR1 and CDR2 from the germline V gene are SGHNT and YENEEA. With 3 bases removed from V and 2 bases from J, the gap between germline ends came to 11 bases. The chain's CDR3 is CASSFPGTTYEQYF. CDR3 nucleotide sequence: TGTGCCAGCAGCTTCCCCGGGACAACCTACGAGCAGTACTTC.

In its sample, this clone was seen once. V and J are TRBV5-1 and TRBJ2-2; 9 nucleotides line up with TRBD1. J gave up 7 bases and V 2 bases, and 3 bases lay outside the gene matches. CDR3 length: 14 residues. The germline CDR1 and CDR2 sequences are SGHRS and YFSETQ. This CDR3 reads CASSFTGGHGELFF. CDR3 bases: TGCGCCAGCAGCTTTACAGGGGGCCACGGGGAGCTGTTTTTT.

This chain connects TRBV25-1 to TRBJ2-1; D gene uncertain. Germline V lookup: CDR1 MGHDK, CDR2 SYGVNS. The CDR3 length is 11 residues. V lost 6 bases to trimming and J lost 5 bases, with 5 bases between them. CDR3 amino acids: CASRSHNEQFF. Written as DNA, the CDR3 is TGTGCCAGCAGATCACACAATGAGCAGTTCTTC.

The rearrangement uses TRBV6-9 and TRBJ1-6; D unclear. The CDR3 is made up of 13 amino acids. V was cut by 5 bases and J by 7 bases, with 9 bases left in between. From germline, CDR1 is MNHGY and CDR2 SVAAGI. The CDR3 here is CASSPYGNSPLHF. In nucleotides, the CDR3 is TGTGCCAGCAGTCCCTACGGGAATTCACCCCTCCACTTT.

The J gene is TRBJ2-7, the V gene TRBV25-1; a weak D match, TRBD2 (6 bases). This CDR3 contains 14 residues. Germline CDR1 and CDR2: MGHDK and SYGVNS. V lost 3 bases to trimming and J lost 2 bases, with 11 bases between them. The CDR3, as DNA: TGTGCCAGCAGTGATCTTGGAGGGACCTACGAGCAGTACTTC. The encoded protein is CASSDLGGTYEQYF.